This note documents a single TCR beta chain sequence. Its target is unknown. The data stem from a study of CD8 T cells in ankylosing spondylitis. Study-level results: CD8+ cells made up the disease-linked clones, which were relatively rare in peripheral blood. One TCR beta motif, made up of 7 or 8 highly homologous variants, appeared characteristic of ankylosing spondylitis blood.

The germline V gene has CDR1 SEHNR and CDR2 FQNEAQ (reference sequence). The CDR3 runs to 16 residues. V dropped 4 bases and J dropped 5; count of bases not matched to a gene: 12. One entry per CDR3 protein, called by TCRdb with MiXCR from the 5' RACE reads. The sample contains under 450,000 distinct CDR3 sequences, 20% to 25% of which appear only once. The sequencing sample was made of blood, either unsorted or a sorted T cell fraction (not recorded which). The TCR comes from a male donor with ankylosing spondylitis or in good health (not recorded which). The chain couples TRBV7-9 to TRBJ2-7; TRBD1 agrees at 9 bases. The CDR3: CASSSTPGQGNNEQYF. The CDR3 DNA follows: TGTGCCAGCAGCTCGACCCCGGGACAGGGTAACAACGAGCAGTACTTC. Using reference TRBV7-9 and TRBJ2-7 for the parts outside the CDR3, the full variable domain is DTGVSQNPRHKITKRGQNVTFRCDPISEHNRLYWYRQTLGQGPEFLTYFQNEAQLEKSRLLSDRFSAERPKGSFSTLEIQRTEQGDSAMYLCASSSTPGQGNNEQYFGPGTRLTVT.